A single sample is the source of the 32 T cell receptor beta chains below, sequenced in a study of cytomegalovirus exposure and HLA in healthy donors. Primers: 60 Vbeta forward and 13 Jbeta reverse. Clones were sequenced by immunoSEQ multiplex PCR, and TCRdb holds only the in-frame ones, with some missing. The data contain 100,000 to 150,000 clones, roughly 78% of them seen just once; the ten biggest clones take up around 5%. Material for sequencing was PBMCs. The receptor set was obtained from a man aged 30 to 45 in good health and CMV-seronegative.

V usage is TRBV29-1 and J usage is TRBJ2-5, with D possibly being TRBD2 (7 bases). CDR1 and CDR2 from the germline V gene are SQVTM and ANQGSEA. This CDR3 has 12 residues. V was trimmed by 2 bases and J by 4 bases, leaving 8 bases between them. CDR3 loop: CSVERGGETQYF. CDR3 bases: TGCAGCGTTGAAAGGGGGGGAGAGACCCAGTACTTC.

The chain uses TRBV5-6 and TRBJ2-5; 9 bases map to TRBD1. The J call may be wrong; the DNA end is better matched by TRBJ2-7. The CDR3 is made up of 15 amino acids. Per germline, CDR1 SGHDT and CDR2 YYEEEE. CDR3: CASSSPGQGKHEQYF. The CDR3 DNA reads TGTGCCAGCAGCTCTCCGGGACAGGGTAAGCACGAGCAGTACTTC.

This rearrangement joins TRBV29-1 to TRBJ2-5, with D possibly being TRBD1 (6 bases). CDR1 and CDR2 (germline): SQVTM, ANQGSEA. The CDR3 length is 16 residues. The ends were cut back, 0 bases at V and 2 bases at J, with 16 bases in the middle. The CDR3 DNA reads TGCAGCGTTGAAGATGTGGACAGAATCGCACAAGAGACCCAGTACTTC. Translated, it gives CSVEDVDRIAQETQYF.

The rearrangement uses TRBV4-3 and TRBJ1-6; D is ambiguous. V was clipped by 0 bases and J by 6 bases, with 15 bases between them. Germline values: CDR1 LGHNA, CDR2 YSLEER. The length of the CDR3 is 17 residues. The CDR3 protein is CASSQDQAGRSNSPLHF. CDR3 sequence (DNA): TGCGCCAGCAGCCAAGATCAGGCGGGCAGGTCTAATTCACCCCTCCACTTT.

The chain carries TRBV6-1 and TRBJ2-1; D gene unclear. From germline, CDR1 is MNHNS and CDR2 SASEGT. Deletions cut 8 bases from V and 2 bases from J, with 10 bases between. The CDR3 consists of 13 residues. The CDR3 region is CASGRHTYNEQFF. In DNA form, the CDR3 reads TGTGCCAGCGGGCGACACACCTACAATGAGCAGTTCTTC.

The CDR3 nucleotides are TGTGCCAGCAGCTTAAGGGCAGGGGGAGGCCAAGAGACCCAGTACTTC. This encodes CASSLRAGGGQETQYF. The chain joins TRBV7-9 to TRBJ2-5, with D possibly being TRBD1 (7 bases). CDR1 is SEHNR, CDR2 FQNEAQ, per germline (reference sequence). Trimming pared 2 bases from V and 1 base from J, leaving 14 bases between. This CDR3 contains 16 residues.

The chain employs TRBV12-5 and TRBJ2-1; the match to TRBD2 covers 7 bases. Germline V gene lookup returns CDR1 LGHNT and CDR2 FRNRAP. V lost 4 bases, J lost 8 bases, and 2 bases stayed unmatched. The CDR3 is 12 amino acids. CDR3 sequence (DNA): TGTGCTAGTGGTTCAGCGGGATATGAGCAGTTCTTC. Translation gives CASGSAGYEQFF.

V is TRBV7-9 and J is TRBJ2-3; no clear D gene. This CDR3 region has 13 residues. Trimming shortened V by 1 base and J by 2 bases, and 4 bases separated the two germline ends. Germline CDR1 SEHNR, CDR2 FQNEAQ (reference sequence). The CDR3 loop is CASSLDITDTQYF. CDR3 nucleotide sequence: TGTGCCAGCAGCTTAGATATCACAGATACGCAGTATTTT.

This clone was counted once. The V call is TRBV6-1, the J call TRBJ2-2, with D possibly TRBD2 on 6 matching bases. The CDR3 runs 15 residues. In germline, CDR1 is MNHNS, CDR2 SASEGT. The germline V and J ends were trimmed by 0 bases and 4 bases, with 9 bases remaining between them. Here the CDR3 reads CASSEAGGTTGELFF. The DNA for the CDR3 is TGTGCCAGCAGTGAAGCAGGAGGGACCACCGGGGAGCTGTTTTTT.

The chain carries TRBV7-2 and TRBJ2-1; D gene unclear. Germline V gene lookup returns CDR1 SGHTA and CDR2 FQGNSA. The length of the CDR3 is 14 residues. Trimming took off 1 base at V and 4 bases at J, with 8 bases between the two ends. The CDR3 sequence is CASSLGGRYNEQFF. CDR3 nucleotide sequence: TGTGCCAGCAGCTTAGGCGGCAGATACAATGAGCAGTTCTTC.

The rearrangement uses TRBV6-6 and TRBJ1-1; 11 bases are a match to TRBD1. Germline CDR1 is MNHNY and CDR2 is SVGAGI (reference sequence). The CDR3 covers 14 residues. Unmatched junction bases numbered 4, after V lost 6 bases and J lost 4 bases. The CDR3 here is CASRSGTGGTEAFF. The CDR3 nucleotides read TGTGCCAGCAGGTCCGGGACAGGGGGCACTGAAGCTTTCTTT.

The genes are TRBV7-2 and TRBJ1-2; 7 bases line up with TRBD1. The germline V gene encodes CDR1 SGHTA and CDR2 FQGNSA. This CDR3 has 15 amino acids. The V gene end was trimmed by 0 bases and the J gene end by 2 bases; junction bases not matched to a gene: 3. The CDR3 sequence is CASSLAGTENYGYTF. Written as DNA, the CDR3 is TGTGCCAGCAGCTTAGCCGGGACAGAGAACTATGGCTACACCTTC.

The V call is TRBV29-1, the J call TRBJ2-7; D remains ambiguous. This CDR3 is built from 12 residues. V was pared by 2 bases and J by 5 bases, with 10 bases between. The V gene's germline CDR1 is SQVTM and CDR2 ANQGSEA. In DNA, the CDR3 is TGCAGCGTTGAAAACGGAGCCAACGAGCAGTACTTC. Protein: CSVENGANEQYF.

This clone was seen once. This chain joins TRBV7-2 and TRBJ1-1; D unclear. Germline V gives CDR1 SGHTA, CDR2 FQGNSA. The CDR3 consists of 11 residues. Between the trimmed V and J ends, which lost 2 bases and 10 bases, there was a span of 8 bases. In DNA, the CDR3 is TGTGCCAGCAGCTTACGCGGTAGAGCTTTCTTT. It encodes CASSLRGRAFF.

This rearrangement joins TRBV5-1 to TRBJ1-1, with 7 nucleotides matching TRBD1. The CDR3 has 13 amino acids. From germline, CDR1 is SGHRS and CDR2 YFSETQ. V was clipped by 5 bases and J by 5 bases; unmatched bases: 6. The CDR3: CASRLTGNTEAFF. The CDR3 DNA follows: TGCGCCAGCAGGTTGACAGGGAATACTGAAGCTTTCTTT.

The gene calls are TRBV4-2 and TRBJ2-1; 10 bases line up with TRBD1. From germline, CDR1 is LGHNA and CDR2 YNFKEQ. This CDR3 contains 13 residues. V shed 3 bases and J 8 bases; nucleotides not matched to a gene: 1. The CDR3 sequence is CASSQGQGYEQFF. CDR3 DNA sequence: TGTGCCAGCAGCCAGGGACAGGGGTATGAGCAGTTCTTC.

J is TRBJ2-5 and V is TRBV2; D possibly corresponds to TRBD2 (5 bases). Trimming removed 4 bases from V and 0 bases from J, with 6 bases in between. This CDR3 has 13 amino acids. In germline, CDR1 is SNHLY, CDR2 FYNNEI. The CDR3, as DNA: TGTGCCAGCAGTGGCGGGTACCAAGAGACCCAGTACTTC. Translated: CASSGGYQETQYF. The whole variable domain, filled in from reference TRBV2 and TRBJ2-5, reads EPEVTQTPSHQVTQMGQEVILRCVPISNHLYFYWYRQILGQKVEFLVSFYNNEISEKSEIFDDQFSVERPDGSNFTLKIRSTKLEDSAMYFCASSGGYQETQYFGPGTRLLVL.

This clone has just a few counts. The sample has other DNA sequences that encode this CDR3 too. V gene TRBV29-1 combines with J gene TRBJ2-5; D perhaps matches TRBD2 (5 bases). This CDR3 region has 12 residues. The V gene lost 3 bases and the J gene lost 2 bases, with 7 bases spanning the gap. The V gene's germline CDR1 is SQVTM and CDR2 ANQGSEA. CDR3 loop: CSVDPGQETQYF. In nucleotides, the CDR3 is TGCAGCGTTGACCCGGGGCAAGAGACCCAGTACTTC.

The chain couples TRBV29-1 to TRBJ2-3, with 8 bases matching TRBD2. The V gene end was trimmed by 2 bases and the J gene end by 2 bases; junction bases not matched to a gene: 6. Germline lookup yields CDR1 SQVTM and CDR2 ANQGSEA. The CDR3 covers 15 residues. CDR3 in DNA: TGCAGCGTTGAAATAGCGGGAACCTACACAGATACGCAGTATTTT. It is translated as CSVEIAGTYTDTQYF.

V usage is TRBV6-1 and J usage is TRBJ2-7; 9 nucleotides align to TRBD1. V lost 6 bases to trimming and J lost 4 bases; unmatched junction nucleotides: 7. Germline CDR1 is MNHNS and CDR2 is SASEGT. The CDR3 covers 14 residues. The CDR3 nucleotides are TGTGCCAGCAGGCGGTCGGGACAGGGATACGAGCAGTACTTC. Translation: CASRRSGQGYEQYF.

The rearrangement uses TRBV9 and TRBJ2-3, with unresolved D. This CDR3 comprises 14 residues. Germline V lookup: CDR1 SGDLS, CDR2 YYNGEE. V was clipped by 0 bases and J by 6 bases, with 11 bases between them. In DNA form, the CDR3 reads TGTGCCAGCAGCGTAGGGCCTGCATCGGATACGCAGTATTTT. It encodes CASSVGPASDTQYF.

The chain employs TRBV6-6 and TRBJ2-1; D call uncertain. Germline V gene data show CDR1 as MNHNY and CDR2 as SVGAGI (reference sequence). V was shortened by 2 bases and J by 9 bases, with 8 bases between the two germline ends. The CDR3 has 12 residues. The CDR3 here is CASSYRVGEQFF. CDR3 nucleotide sequence: TGTGCCAGCAGTTACCGGGTGGGTGAGCAGTTCTTC.

V is TRBV10-1 and J is TRBJ2-7; D perhaps matches TRBD2 (6 bases). The V gene lost 6 bases and the J gene lost 5 bases, with 17 bases spanning the gap. The CDR3 covers 14 residues. Germline V gene data show CDR1 as WNHNN and CDR2 as SYGVQD (reference sequence). CDR3 in DNA: TGCGCCAGCAGCCTGACTAGGGCGGTCGACGAGCAGTACTTC. Amino acids: CASSLTRAVDEQYF.

The count of this clone is one. The chain is built from TRBV5-1 and TRBJ2-1; 8 bases are shared with TRBD1. Germline V gene lookup returns CDR1 SGHRS and CDR2 YFSETQ. This CDR3 comprises 15 residues. J gave up 3 bases and V 4 bases, and 6 bases lay outside the gene matches. This CDR3 is CASSLDRVDYNEQFF. CDR3 nucleotides: TGCGCCAGCAGCCTGGACAGGGTGGACTACAATGAGCAGTTCTTC.

J is TRBJ1-4 and V is TRBV18; weak D call: TRBD1 (5 bases). The CDR3 length is 15 residues. V lost 0 bases to trimming and J lost 13 bases, with 18 bases between them. The germline V gene encodes CDR1 KGHSH and CDR2 LQKENI. The CDR3 region is CASSPPGTGSQGLFF. In DNA, the CDR3 is TGTGCCAGCTCACCACCGGGAACAGGTTCCCAGGGACTGTTTTTT. Variable domain in full (rest from reference TRBV18 and TRBJ1-4): NAGVMQNPRHLVRRRGQEARLRCSPMKGHSHVYWYRQLPEEGLKFMVYLQKENIIDESGMPKERFSAEFPKEGPSILRIQQVVRGDSAAYFCASSPPGTGSQGLFFGSGTQLSVL.

There are a few counts of this clone. V gene TRBV28 combines with J gene TRBJ1-5; 7 bases agree with TRBD1. V was clipped by 6 bases and J by 2 bases; unmatched bases: 4. This CDR3 region has 14 residues. Looked up from germline, CDR1 is MDHEN and CDR2 is SYDVKM. The CDR3 nucleotides read TGTGCCAGCAGAGAAACAGGGGGCAATCAGCCCCAGCATTTT. It encodes CASRETGGNQPQHF.

The chain couples TRBV7-2 to TRBJ1-1, with D possibly being TRBD1 (6 bases). The V gene's germline CDR1 is SGHTA and CDR2 FQGNSA. With 0 bases removed from V and 6 bases from J, the gap between germline ends came to 17 bases. CDR3 length: 16 residues. The CDR3 reads CASSLAHRTGYAEAFF. The DNA for the CDR3 is TGTGCCAGCAGCTTAGCGCATCGAACAGGGTACGCTGAAGCTTTCTTT. The whole variable domain, remainder taken from reference TRBV7-2 and TRBJ1-1, is GAGVSQSPSNKVTEKGKDVELRCDPISGHTALYWYRQSLGQGLEFLIYFQGNSAPDKSGLPSDRFSAERTGGSVSTLTIQRTQQEDSAVYLCASSLAHRTGYAEAFFGQGTRLTVV.

This chain connects TRBV28 to TRBJ1-2; TRBD1 matches 8 bases. This CDR3 has 14 amino acids. With 2 bases clipped from V and 4 bases from J, the junction kept 3 bases outside the gene matches. The germline V gene has CDR1 MDHEN and CDR2 SYDVKM. The CDR3 DNA sequence: TGTGCCAGCAGTTTAAGCAGGGGGCCCTATGGCTACACCTTC. Translation: CASSLSRGPYGYTF.

The gene calls are TRBV10-1 and TRBJ2-6, with a tentative D call TRBD1 (5 bases). Deletions cut 2 bases from V and 2 bases from J, with 7 bases between. Germline V lookup: CDR1 WNHNN, CDR2 SYGVQD (reference sequence). The CDR3 is 15 amino acids. The CDR3 nucleotides are TGCGCCAGCAGTGAGGACAGTGCTGGGGCCAACGTCCTGACTTTC. Amino acids: CASSEDSAGANVLTF.

As for this clone: The sample carries other DNA sequences with the same CDR3. The gene calls are TRBV2 and TRBJ1-1; D unresolved. The V and J ends lost 3 bases and 0 bases respectively, with 5 bases between them. The CDR3 totals 13 residues. The germline CDR1 and CDR2 sequences are SNHLY and FYNNEI. This chain's CDR3 is CASSDEVNTEAFF. CDR3 DNA sequence: TGTGCCAGCAGTGATGAGGTGAACACTGAAGCTTTCTTT.

The V gene is TRBV19, the J gene TRBJ2-1; TRBD2 agrees at 10 bases. Germline CDR1 and CDR2: LNHDA and SQIVND (reference sequence). V trimming: 4 bases; J trimming: 2 bases; junction bases outside the gene matches: 2. The CDR3 sequence is 15 residues long. CDR3 DNA: TGTGCCAGTAGTACGGGACTAGCGCCCTACAATGAGCAGTTCTTC. Translated, it gives CASSTGLAPYNEQFF.

Points on this clone: Additional DNA sequences in this sample encode the identical CDR3. V usage is TRBV7-2 and J usage is TRBJ1-6; 8 nucleotides line up with TRBD1. Germline trimming cut 5 bases from V and 11 bases from J; bases unmatched to any gene: 11. This CDR3 spans 15 amino acids. The germline CDR1 and CDR2 sequences are SGHTA and FQGNSA. The CDR3: CASSPTRTGHPPLHF. For the CDR3, the DNA is TGTGCCAGCAGCCCCACACGGACAGGGCACCCACCCCTCCACTTT.